The rows below give T cell receptor beta chains drawn from one sample of a study of T cell changes during pregnancy in multiple sclerosis. Libraries were prepared by immunoSEQ multiplex PCR; TCRdb keeps only in-frame clonotypes and omits some of them. The repertoire holds around 40,000 clones, with 75% to 95% as singletons. The specimen comprised CD8+ T cells from peripheral blood mononuclear cells, sampled in the second trimester of pregnancy. The receptors were sampled from a female donor with multiple sclerosis, enrolled in a pregnancy study. CDR3s include the opening cysteine and the closing phenylalanine or tryptophan. A D gene is named only where the DNA matches it firmly. The size of a clone is reported for some rows only, either as once, few or many, or as a class for expanded clones.

V: TRBV5-6
D: .
J: TRBJ2-7
size: .
CDR3: CASSSDGGGEQYF
DNA: TGTGCCAGCAGCTCGGACGGGGGAGGAGAGCAGTACTTC

V: TRBV27
D: .
J: TRBJ2-7
size: .
CDR3: CASSLNRVHEQYF
DNA: TGTGCCAGCAGTTTAAACAGGGTCCACGAGCAGTACTTC

V: TRBV12-5
D: TRBD2
J: TRBJ2-3
size: .
CDR3: CASGMTSGVGNTQYF
DNA: TGTGCTAGTGGTATGACTAGCGGGGTTGGAAATACGCAGTATTTT

V: TRBV2
D: TRBD2
J: TRBJ2-4
size: .
CDR3: CASSDPRTSGRNIQYF
DNA: TGTGCCAGCAGCGACCCGAGGACTAGCGGTCGCAACATTCAGTACTTC

V: TRBV7-9
D: .
J: TRBJ1-1
size: .
CDR3: CASSSDRDTMNTEAFF
DNA: TGTGCCAGCAGCTCGGACCGGGACACAATGAACACTGAAGCTTTCTTT

V: TRBV9
D: TRBD2
J: TRBJ2-7
size: .
CDR3: CASSPLGGSGENEQYF
DNA: TGTGCCAGCAGCCCCCTCGGGGGTAGCGGGGAAAACGAGCAGTACTTC

V: TRBV5-6
D: .
J: TRBJ1-5
size: .
CDR3: CASSLGGGNQPQHF
DNA: TGTGCCAGCAGCTTGGGGGGGGGCAATCAGCCCCAGCATTTT

V: TRBV30
D: .
J: TRBJ2-7
size: .
CDR3: CAWSALQEPTYEQYF
DNA: TGTGCCTGGAGCGCCTTACAGGAGCCCACCTACGAGCAGTACTTC

V: TRBV27
D: .
J: TRBJ1-2
size: .
CDR3: CASSLLGRQAGGYTF
DNA: TGTGCCAGCAGTTTATTGGGCAGGCAGGCTGGTGGCTACACCTTC

V: TRBV4-1
D: .
J: TRBJ1-4
size: .
CDR3: CASGREGLDEKLFF
DNA: TGCGCCAGCGGCAGGGAGGGATTGGATGAAAAACTGTTTTTT

V: TRBV4-1
D: .
J: TRBJ1-4
size: .
CDR3: CASSQEPGLKNEKLFF
DNA: TGCGCCAGCAGCCAAGAGCCGGGACTAAAGAATGAAAAACTGTTTTTT

V: TRBV7-6
D: .
J: TRBJ2-1
size: .
CDR3: CASSLGSGQYNEQFF
DNA: TGTGCCAGCAGCTTAGGTAGCGGCCAATACAATGAGCAGTTCTTC

V: TRBV2
D: .
J: TRBJ2-7
size: .
CDR3: CASSATGESSYEQYF
DNA: TGTGCCAGCAGTGCTACGGGAGAGTCGTCCTACGAGCAGTACTTC

V: TRBV12-5
D: .
J: TRBJ2-5
size: .
CDR3: CASGSETQYF
DNA: TGTGCTAGTGGCTCAGAGACCCAGTACTTC

V: TRBV7-7
D: TRBD1
J: TRBJ2-7
size: .
CDR3: CASSTGQGYEQYF
DNA: TGTGCCAGCAGCACAGGACAGGGCTACGAGCAGTACTTC

V: TRBV2
D: .
J: TRBJ1-1
size: .
CDR3: CASSDPLEGSNTEAFF
DNA: TGTGCCAGCAGTGATCCGTTGGAGGGGTCGAACACTGAAGCTTTCTTT

V: TRBV7-9
D: .
J: TRBJ1-2
size: .
CDR3: CASSSRRLWGAF
DNA: TGTGCCAGCAGCTCCCGTAGGCTATGGGGGGCCTTC

V: TRBV25-1
D: .
J: TRBJ1-1
size: .
CDR3: CASSGSGEVTEAFF
DNA: TGTGCCAGCAGTGGTTCTGGGGAGGTGACTGAAGCTTTCTTT

V: TRBV5-5
D: TRBD1
J: TRBJ2-7
size: .
CDR3: CASSLTGVEQYF
DNA: TGTGCCAGCAGCTTGACAGGGGTCGAGCAGTACTTC

V: TRBV27
D: .
J: TRBJ1-1
size: .
CDR3: CASSLGGGAEAFF
DNA: TGTGCCAGCAGTTTAGGGGGAGGAGCTGAAGCTTTCTTT

V: TRBV19
D: .
J: TRBJ1-1
size: few
CDR3: CASSIGSTTTEAFF
DNA: TGTGCCAGTAGTATAGGGAGTACTACCACTGAAGCTTTCTTT

V: TRBV15
D: .
J: TRBJ2-5
size: .
CDR3: CATSRGGTDQETQYF
DNA: TGTGCCACCAGCAGAGGAGGAACTGATCAAGAGACCCAGTACTTC